This TCR beta chain appears in the sequencing data of a study of identical twins. TCRdb independently ran MiXCR on the 5' RACE reads; one entry per CDR3 protein. The table has 500,000 to 650,000 distinct CDR3 sequences, 20% to 25% seen once. This clonotype was counted at least ten times. The CDR3 has 12 amino acids. CDR1 SGHDT and CDR2 YYEEEE come from the germline V gene. Trimming shortened V by 4 bases and J by 9 bases, and 11 bases separated the two germline ends. These data are also associated with another study on yellow fever vaccine responses in identical twins.

The sequence derives from a woman under 30 in good health. The chain joins TRBV5-6 to TRBJ2-1; D possibly corresponds to TRBD2 (5 bases). Sequenced material: CD4+ T cells sorted from blood. For the CDR3, the DNA is TGTGCCAGCAGCCCACTAGAAGGTGAGCAGTTCTTC. It yields the protein CASSPLEGEQFF.